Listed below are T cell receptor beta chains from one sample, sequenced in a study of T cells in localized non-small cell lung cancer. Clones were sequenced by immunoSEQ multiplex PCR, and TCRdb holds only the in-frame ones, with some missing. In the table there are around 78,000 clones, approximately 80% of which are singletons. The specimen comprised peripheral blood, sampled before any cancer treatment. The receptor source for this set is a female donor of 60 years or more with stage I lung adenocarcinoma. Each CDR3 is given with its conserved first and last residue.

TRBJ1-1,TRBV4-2,CASSQGRKSREETEAFF
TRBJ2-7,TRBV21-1,CASSHKRQVYEQYF
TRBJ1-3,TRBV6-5,CASSYSWGDGNTIYF
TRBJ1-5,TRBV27,CASRGVAGAQPQHF
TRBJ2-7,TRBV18,CASSPYRGKTYEQYF
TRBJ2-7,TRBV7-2,CASSLNGQGPYEQYF
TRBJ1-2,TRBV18,CASSIRGSYGYTF
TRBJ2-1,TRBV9,CASSRTGVDPNEQFF
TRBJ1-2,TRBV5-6,CASSLAGYGYTF
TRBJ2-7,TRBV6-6,CASRRGILSYEQYF
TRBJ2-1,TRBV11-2,CASSYIQAGGRDEQFF
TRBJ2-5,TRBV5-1,CASSPTEQETQYF
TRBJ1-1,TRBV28,CASSEPFGDGNTEAFF
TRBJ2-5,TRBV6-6,CASSYTLAAQETQYF
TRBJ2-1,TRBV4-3,CASKEGQGAFNEQFF
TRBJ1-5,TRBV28,CASRANTGGAEQPQHF
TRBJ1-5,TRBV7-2,CASSPQSNQPQHF
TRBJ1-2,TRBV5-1,CASSLAEGRYGYTF
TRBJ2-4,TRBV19,CASSITGVGIQYF
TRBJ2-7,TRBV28,CASRTTGAEQYF
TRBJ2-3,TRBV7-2,CASSGDRYSTDTQYF
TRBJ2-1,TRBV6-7,CASSYSYLFDRRVCNEQFF
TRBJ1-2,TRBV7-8,CASSLRDSTYGYTF
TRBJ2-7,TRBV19,CASGLAGTYEQYF
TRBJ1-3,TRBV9,CASSPQGNTIYF
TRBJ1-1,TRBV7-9,CASSLGQGTFF
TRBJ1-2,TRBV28,CATKDGIYGYTF
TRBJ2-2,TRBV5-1,CASSLYGQGANTGELFF